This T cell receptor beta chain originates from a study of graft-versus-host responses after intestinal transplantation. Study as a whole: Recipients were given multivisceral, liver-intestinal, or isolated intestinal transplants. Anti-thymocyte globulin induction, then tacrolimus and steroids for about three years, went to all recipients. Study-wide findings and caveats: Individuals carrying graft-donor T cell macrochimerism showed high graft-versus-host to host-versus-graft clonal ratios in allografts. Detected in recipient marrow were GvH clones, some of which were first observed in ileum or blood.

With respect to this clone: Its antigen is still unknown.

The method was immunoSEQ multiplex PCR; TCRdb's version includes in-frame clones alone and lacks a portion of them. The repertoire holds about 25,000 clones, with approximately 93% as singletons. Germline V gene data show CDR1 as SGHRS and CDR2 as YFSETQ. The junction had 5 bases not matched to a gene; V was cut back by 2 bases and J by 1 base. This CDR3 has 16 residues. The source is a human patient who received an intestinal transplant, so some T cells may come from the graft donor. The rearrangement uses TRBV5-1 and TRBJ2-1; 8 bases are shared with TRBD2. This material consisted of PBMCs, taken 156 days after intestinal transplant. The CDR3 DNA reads TGCGCCAGCAGCTTCATTCAGCGGGAGTCCTACAATGAGCAGTTCTTC. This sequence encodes CASSFIQRESYNEQFF.